Here is one T cell receptor beta chain with its context. Its antigen is not known. Trimming cost V 7 bases and J 0 bases, with 9 bases left between them. CDR1 is MNHNS, CDR2 SASEGT, per germline. The CDR3 covers 14 residues. Libraries of TCR beta came from iRepertoire HTBI primers plus Arm-PCR of CDR3 regions. TCRdb independently ran MiXCR on the multiplex PCR reads; one entry per CDR3 protein. The sample contains about 500,000 distinct CDR3 sequences, 12% of which appear only once. The source of the sample is a study of regulatory T cells in long-lasting Graves disease. Time point defined: newly diagnosed GD, antithyroid drugs for less than 3 months. Scientists built the TCR library using RNA that was extracted from PBMCs. Findings and limits, study-wide: Sample size, which was small, may have reduced accuracy.

The data also belong to a second study, concerning T cells in Graves' hyperthyroidism and ophthalmopathy. Per that paper: Ophthalmopathy, as predicted by the model, came a median roughly 6.3 months after the prediction.

This sample comprised peripheral blood mononuclear cells (PBMCs), obtained at new diagnosis, from a patient treated with antithyroid drugs. This receptor was taken from a woman in her twenties or thirties with Graves disease. The rearrangement uses TRBV6-1 and TRBJ2-2; no firm D call. As DNA, the CDR3 is TGTGCCAGCAAAGACCCCTCGAACACCGGGGAGCTGTTTTTT. The encoded protein is CASKDPSNTGELFF.